Detailed here is one TCR beta chain. The target antigen is unknown. Trimming took off 4 bases at V and 5 bases at J, with 12 bases between the two ends. From germline, CDR1 is LGHNA and CDR2 YSLEER. This CDR3 is built from 13 residues. The data derive from a study of T cell responses to AZD1222 COVID-19 vaccine. Libraries were prepared by immunoSEQ multiplex PCR; TCRdb keeps only in-frame clonotypes and omits some of them. The sample has 150,000 or so clones, 90% to 95% seen once. Findings and limits, study-wide: Researchers report vaccine-associated CD4 TCRs spanning spike, with dominance at 160-218 and 743-854. Baseline antibody screening turned up just a handful of seropositive AZD1222 recipients. Among spike-specific TCRs, nearly half reportedly target unmutated variant regions. Clonal diversity may have been underestimated in mostly white British donors.

V gene TRBV4-3 combines with J gene TRBJ2-7; D not certain. The receptor was derived from an adult who received the AZD1222 COVID-19 vaccine. This sample comprised peripheral blood, obtained 28 days after the second AZD1222 dose. For the CDR3, the DNA is TGCGCCAGCAGCCGCTCACCCGAGAACGAGCAGTACTTC. As protein: CASSRSPENEQYF.